Included here is one T cell receptor (beta chain) sequence, with context. Its antigen is not yet known. Base-call qualities are not available, and no considerably larger clone is one nucleotide away. The data were obtained in a study of blood T cell repertoires in COVID-19 (TCRdb year 2020). Describing the broader study: Collaborator samples came from the United States, Italy and Spain and covered acute and convalescent phases of COVID-19. The dataset comprised deeply sampled blood TCRbeta repertoires from subjects exposed to, actively infected with, or recovered from COVID-19. The samples were drawn from the first 160 participants of the ongoing ImmuneRACE study and from some 1,300 subjects provided by 6 global collaborators. Sample metadata almost always included a de-identified subject ID, COVID-19 status, age in years and sex. Where available, HLA class I and class II types were obtained from metadata supplied by the sample provider rather than from assay-based typing. The repertoires were made available in a free public database intended to serve as a resource for research on the immune response to SARS-CoV-2. The material from the prospective study consisted of cDNA or gDNA derived from T cells, B-cell-depleted T cells, or PBMCs.

The study at large found these results: The quantity of clinical and demographic metadata differed by source and by participant and was supplied without curation.

The CDR3 runs 15 residues from the cysteine to the phenylalanine. Of all the DNA, just the CDR3 is kept, 45 bases in frame from base 1. Clipping removes 2 bases from V and 3 bases from J, with 6 as the unmatched junction base count. For CDR1 and CDR2, the germline V gene lists SGDLS and YYNGEE. Each collaborating institution followed its own protocols to collect whole blood in K2EDTA tubes. Collaborator samples were shipped for TCRbeta analysis as frozen whole blood, isolated PBMCs, or DNA extracted from either sample type. The immunoSEQ Assay, a bias-controlled multiplex PCR, was used to amplify TCRbeta CDR3 regions from genomic DNA. Regarding the original processing steps: The number of nucleated cells in each sample was estimated from the amplification of reference gene primers within the assay. Sequence reads were collapsed and filtered to measure the absolute abundance of every unique TCRbeta CDR3 rearrangement. For each sample, productive Simpson clonality was calculated as the square root of Simpson's diversity index across productive rearrangements. TCRdb carries this immuneACCESS record with in-frame sequences only. Its versions omit some clonotypes, under half of them owing to an unresolved V gene in the studies checked, with the rest unexplained. Clone size and the V and J calls come from that table; the DNA yielded D and trimming. In this sample the table shows about 110,000 clones, 70% to 85% of which occur a single time. The top ten constitute 7.9% of the sample.

Sequenced sample: peripheral blood. The chain was built from TRBV9 and TRBJ2-7, with 9 junctional bases fitting TRBD1. The receptor comes from an elderly woman with active or convalescent COVID-19. CDR3 loop: CASSVGTGSYYEQYF. The DNA reads as follows: TGTGCCAGCAGCGTCGGGACAGGGTCCTACTACGAGCAGTACTTC.